A single sample gave rise to the 25 T cell receptor beta chains below, sequenced in a study of T cells in Graves' hyperthyroidism and ophthalmopathy. Researchers took RNA transcripts and amplified the TCR beta CDR3 regions from them. Primed by the HTBI set, a first-round RT-PCR was run on the TCR CDR3. One entry per CDR3 protein, called by TCRdb with MiXCR from the multiplex PCR reads. The table lists 690,000 or so distinct CDR3 sequences, 18% of them singletons. The sequencing input was blood. The receptors come from a woman between 45 and 60 years old with Graves' hyperthyroidism that later progressed to Graves' ophthalmopathy.

As to this clonotype: The junction shows a germline mismatch at one end, possibly a read error. The genes are TRBV2 and TRBJ2-3; 13 bases align to TRBD2. Germline V gene sequence: CDR1 SNHLY, CDR2 FYNNEI. CDR3 size: 14 residues. CDR3 nucleotide sequence: TGTGCCAGAACTAGCGGGGGGGACACAGGTACGCAGTATTTT. This encodes CARTSGGDTGTQYF.

This clonotype was counted many times. The V and J genes are TRBV20-1 and TRBJ1-1; tentative D call: TRBD1 (5 bases). Trimming cost V 4 bases and J 4 bases, with 19 bases left between them. Germline CDR1 DFQATT, CDR2 SNEGSKA (reference sequence). The CDR3 has 15 amino acids. The CDR3 loop is CSATPPLGGSTEAFF. CDR3 sequence (DNA): TGCAGTGCTACCCCCCCCCTGGGGGGGAGCACTGAAGCTTTCTTT.

V gene TRBV2 combines with J gene TRBJ2-2; either TRBD1 or TRBD2 may supply D (5 bases each). This CDR3 comprises 15 residues. V dropped 7 bases and J dropped 0 bases, with 12 bases sitting between them. From germline, CDR1 is SNHLY and CDR2 FYNNEI. The CDR3 loop is CASTPGPSNTGELFF. The CDR3 DNA sequence: TGTGCCAGCACTCCGGGACCCTCGAACACCGGGGAGCTGTTTTTT. The full variable domain, in which reference TRBV2 and TRBJ2-2 provide the parts outside the CDR3, is EPEVTQTPSHQVTQMGQEVILRCVPISNHLYFYWYRQILGQKVEFLVSFYNNEISEKSEIFDDQFSVERPDGSNFTLKIRSTKLEDSAMYFCASTPGPSNTGELFFGEGSRLTVL.

The gene calls are TRBV5-4 and TRBJ2-7; TRBD2 is a possible D gene (8 bases). The CDR3 length is 14 residues. Per the germline V gene, CDR1 is SGHNT and CDR2 is YYREEE (reference sequence). V dropped 5 bases and J dropped 7 bases, with 19 bases sitting between them. CDR3: CASSWTGPGGEQYF. Here the CDR3 DNA reads TGTGCCAGCAGTTGGACAGGACCGGGGGGGGAGCAGTACTTC.

This clonotype was seen more than once but under ten times. The CDR3 DNA sequence: TGTGCCAGCAGCCTCCAGGATTGGGCCGCCGAGCAGTACTTC. Its protein is CASSLQDWAAEQYF. This rearrangement joins TRBV5-4 to TRBJ2-7; D ambiguous. V was cut by 4 bases and J by 6 bases, with 17 bases left in between. The V gene's germline CDR1 is SGHNT and CDR2 YYREEE (reference sequence). The CDR3 runs to 14 residues.

Regarding this clonotype: Its ends do not fully match the called genes, so a read error is possible. The genes are TRBV19 and TRBJ2-2; D is tentatively TRBD1 or TRBD2 (6 bases each). Germline CDR1 and CDR2: LNHDA and SQIVND (reference sequence). This CDR3 is 14 amino acids long. CDR3 in amino acids: CAGSGQSYTGELFF. The CDR3 coding sequence is TGTGCCGGTAGCGGACAGTCTTACACCGGGGAGCTGTTTTTT.

This clonotype was observed a few times. The chain links TRBV20-1 to TRBJ2-3, with TRBD2 matching 15 bases. This CDR3 comprises 17 residues. Germline trimming cut 6 bases from V and 1 base from J; bases unmatched to any gene: 8. Germline CDR1 DFQATT, CDR2 SNEGSKA (reference sequence). The CDR3 spells CSAEGLAGGYRTDTQYF. DNA of the CDR3: TGCAGTGCCGAGGGACTAGCGGGGGGCTATCGCACAGATACGCAGTATTTT.

This clonotype appeared many times. One junction end does not reproduce the germline sequence, and a read error may be involved. The V gene is TRBV12-3 or TRBV12-4, the J gene TRBJ1-5, with D possibly being TRBD1 (6 bases). This CDR3 contains 14 residues. The CDR3 region is CASSLGQSNQPQHF. The DNA of the CDR3 is TGTGCCAGCAGCTTAGGACAGAGCAATCAGCCCCAGCATTTT.

This clonotype was seen many times. This chain uses TRBV2 with TRBJ2-1; D is perhaps TRBD1 (6 bases). The CDR3 contains 14 residues. V shed 7 bases and J shed 4 bases, with 14 bases lying between them. Germline V lookup: CDR1 SNHLY, CDR2 FYNNEI. The CDR3 nucleotides read TGTGCCAGCATGGGGGCAGGGTCGTACAATGAGCAGTTCTTC. This gives the protein CASMGAGSYNEQFF.

The table lists this clonotype with many counts. The V and J genes are TRBV11-2 and TRBJ1-2; D may be TRBD1 (6 bases). V shed 8 bases and J shed 6 bases, with 10 bases lying between them. This CDR3 contains 11 residues. Per the germline V gene, CDR1 is SGHAT and CDR2 is FQNNGV. CDR3 nucleotide sequence: TGTGCCAGCGCGGGGGCCAATGGCTACACCTTC. Its translation: CASAGANGYTF.

In its sample, this clonotype was seen many times. The chain combines TRBV30 with TRBJ2-7; TRBD1 aligns across 7 bases. The CDR3 spans 12 residues. V gave up 4 bases and J gave up 5 bases; unmatched junction bases: 5. Germline values: CDR1 GTSNPN, CDR2 SVGIG (reference sequence). This CDR3 reads CAWTLTGNEQYF. CDR3 nucleotides: TGTGCCTGGACCCTGACAGGGAACGAGCAGTACTTC. Full variable domain (missing parts from reference TRBV30 and TRBJ2-7): SQTIHQWPATLVQPVGSPLSLECTVEGTSNPNLYWYRQAAGRGLQLLFYSVGIGQISSEVPQNLSASRPQDRQFILSSKKLLLSDSGFYLCAWTLTGNEQYFGPGTRLTVT.

This clonotype was seen more than once but under ten times. The V and J genes are TRBV7-8 and TRBJ1-1; D is ambiguous. CDR1 is SGHVS, CDR2 FQNEAQ, per germline. V was clipped by 5 bases and J by 2 bases, with 12 bases between them. The CDR3 is 14 residues long. The CDR3 region is CASSLQRLNTEAFF. In DNA form, the CDR3 reads TGTGCCAGCAGCCTTCAGCGGCTCAACACTGAAGCTTTCTTT.

This clonotype was seen more than once but under ten times. As DNA, the CDR3 is TGTGCCAGCAGTGTGTCCCCGGGACAGACCCGAAGCTTAGACATTCAGTACTTC. The encoded protein is CASSVSPGQTRSLDIQYF. This chain uses TRBV6-1 with TRBJ2-4; TRBD1 agrees at 7 bases. Trimming took 4 bases from V and 8 from J; bases not matched to a gene: 20. Germline V gives CDR1 MNHNS, CDR2 SASEGT. The CDR3 spans 18 residues.

This clonotype was counted a single time. The CDR3 coding sequence is TGTGCCAGTAGTATAGATCTATACAGGTTGGACAATCAGCCCCAGCATTTT. Translated, it gives CASSIDLYRLDNQPQHF. The chain employs TRBV19 and TRBJ1-5; D is perhaps TRBD1 (5 bases). CDR1 is LNHDA and CDR2 is SQIVND in the germline V gene (reference sequence). V was pared by 0 bases and J by 3 bases, with 15 bases between. This CDR3 has 17 residues.

In its sample, this clonotype was seen a few times. This chain uses TRBV9 with TRBJ1-4, with a possible D match to TRBD1 (5 bases). The CDR3 consists of 16 residues. Trimming shortened V by 0 bases and J by 6 bases, and 15 bases separated the two germline ends. Germline assignment: CDR1 SGDLS and CDR2 YYNGEE. CDR3 in DNA: TGTGCCAGCAGCGTAGCTTATGGGGGTACCGATGAAAAACTGTTTTTT. Its protein is CASSVAYGGTDEKLFF. Using reference TRBV9 and TRBJ1-4 for the parts outside the CDR3, the full variable domain is DSGVTQTPKHLITATGQRVTLRCSPRSGDLSVYWYQQSLDQGLQFLIQYYNGEERAKGNILERFSAQQFPDLHSELNLSSLELGDSALYFCASSVAYGGTDEKLFFGSGTQLSVL.

This clonotype was recorded many times. This chain links TRBV10-3 with TRBJ1-1; TRBD1 agrees at 8 bases. Germline V gene lookup returns CDR1 ENHRY and CDR2 SYGVKD. CDR3 length: 17 residues. With V trimmed by 2 bases and J by 0 bases, 8 bases remained unmatched. The chain's CDR3 is CAISEAGTGDMNTEAFF. The CDR3 region has the DNA TGTGCCATCAGTGAGGCCGGGACAGGAGACATGAACACTGAAGCTTTCTTT.

This clonotype was seen at least ten times. The chain is built from TRBV6-1 and TRBJ1-1; no definite D call. The ends were cut back, 5 bases at V and 7 bases at J, with 17 bases in the middle. Germline V gene lookup returns CDR1 MNHNS and CDR2 SASEGT. CDR3 length: 14 amino acids. This CDR3 reads CASSPGPAGSEAFF. The CDR3 DNA sequence: TGTGCCAGCAGTCCCGGGCCGGCAGGCAGTGAAGCTTTCTTT.

The chain employs TRBV10-3 and TRBJ2-7; either TRBD1 or TRBD2 may supply D (5 bases each). The CDR3 contains 15 residues. Looked up from germline, CDR1 is ENHRY and CDR2 is SYGVKD. Trimming took off 4 bases at V and 0 bases at J, with 13 bases between the two ends. CDR3 nucleotides: TGTGCCATCAGTGGCGCGGCAGGGAGCTCCTACGAGCAGTACTTC. It is translated as CAISGAAGSSYEQYF.

The rearrangement joins TRBV20-1 to TRBJ1-5, with D perhaps matching TRBD1 (5 bases). CDR1 is DFQATT, CDR2 SNEGSKA, per germline (reference sequence). Trimming took off 5 bases at V and 1 base at J, with 12 bases between the two ends. The CDR3 has 14 amino acids. The CDR3 DNA follows: TGCAGTGCTCCCGGGACTTCAAGCAATCAGCCCCAGCATTTT. Its translation: CSAPGTSSNQPQHF.

The CDR3 here is CSVVGQGSTEAFF. The CDR3 DNA reads as TGCAGCGTTGTAGGTCAGGGGAGCACTGAAGCTTTCTTT. The V gene is TRBV29-1, the J gene TRBJ1-1, with D perhaps matching TRBD1 (6 bases). Germline lookup yields CDR1 SQVTM and CDR2 ANQGSEA. V was clipped by 4 bases and J by 4 bases, with 13 bases between them. The CDR3 has 13 amino acids.

This clonotype was found a few times. This chain uses TRBV4-1 with TRBJ1-1, with D possibly being TRBD1 (6 bases). The germline V gene has CDR1 MGHRA and CDR2 YSYEKL. The CDR3 consists of 14 residues. V was shortened by 7 bases and J by 5 bases, with 17 bases between the two germline ends. The CDR3 bases are TGCGCCAGCACCCCCGGCAGGGGAGGAACTGAAGCTTTCTTT. It yields the protein CASTPGRGGTEAFF.

There are many counts of this clonotype. The rearrangement joins TRBV5-1 to TRBJ2-5; D possibly uses TRBD1 or TRBD2 (5 bases each). Trimming cost V 0 bases and J 5 bases, with 11 bases left between them. There are 14 residues in the CDR3. Germline loops: CDR1 SGHRS, CDR2 YFSETQ. This CDR3 is CASSLVTAEETQYF. The CDR3 DNA follows: TGCGCCAGCAGCTTGGTGACAGCGGAGGAGACCCAGTACTTC.

V and J are TRBV6-2 or TRBV6-3 and TRBJ1-2; no clear D. This CDR3 comprises 13 residues. The germline V and J ends were trimmed by 0 bases and 6 bases, with 8 bases remaining between them. CDR1 MNHEY and CDR2 SVGEGT come from the germline V gene. The CDR3 spells CASSYSIEDGYTF. As DNA, the CDR3 is TGTGCCAGCAGTTACTCGATTGAGGATGGCTACACCTTC.

This clonotype was recorded a few times. V is TRBV9 and J is TRBJ1-2; 7 bases are a match to TRBD1. The length of the CDR3 is 15 residues. CDR1 and CDR2 (germline): SGDLS, YYNGEE. J lost 4 bases, V lost 0 bases, and 6 bases had no gene match. This CDR3 reads CASSVARDRRYGYTF. CDR3 bases: TGTGCCAGCAGCGTAGCCAGGGACAGACGCTATGGCTACACCTTC.

V gene TRBV5-5 combines with J gene TRBJ2-1, with 11 bases identical to TRBD2. The CDR3 runs to 16 residues. Germline loops: CDR1 SGHKS, CDR2 YYEKEE (reference sequence). The ends lost 2 bases at V and 7 bases at J; junction bases unmatched: 8. The CDR3 DNA sequence: TGTGCCAGCAGCTTTTACCTAGCGGGGGGCAGTAATGAGCAGTTCTTC. This encodes CASSFYLAGGSNEQFF.